The TCR beta chain under discussion was sequenced for a study of PD-1 blockade in classical Hodgkin lymphoma. Germline-derived CDR1 and CDR2 are SQVTM and ANQGSEA. Trimming cost V 2 bases and J 8 bases, with 12 bases left between them. This CDR3 region has 12 residues. Time point meaning: cycle 4 day 1 (C4D1), after less than 7 weeks of nivolumab. Every patient was affected by relapse after autologous stem cell transplantation, while exposure to brentuximab vedotin was not uniform. Generated by immunoSEQ multiplex PCR, the TCRdb table keeps only in-frame clones and is missing some. The repertoire holds about 30,000 clones, with roughly four fifths as singletons.

The specimen was peripheral blood mononuclear cells (PBMCs), collected before the fourth cycle of nivolumab. The rearrangement joins TRBV29-1 to TRBJ1-1; no clear D. The TCR originated in a human donor with classical Hodgkin lymphoma. The CDR3 region has the DNA TGCAGCGTTGAAAACTGGTCCGCAGAAGCTTTCTTT. It is translated as CSVENWSAEAFF.